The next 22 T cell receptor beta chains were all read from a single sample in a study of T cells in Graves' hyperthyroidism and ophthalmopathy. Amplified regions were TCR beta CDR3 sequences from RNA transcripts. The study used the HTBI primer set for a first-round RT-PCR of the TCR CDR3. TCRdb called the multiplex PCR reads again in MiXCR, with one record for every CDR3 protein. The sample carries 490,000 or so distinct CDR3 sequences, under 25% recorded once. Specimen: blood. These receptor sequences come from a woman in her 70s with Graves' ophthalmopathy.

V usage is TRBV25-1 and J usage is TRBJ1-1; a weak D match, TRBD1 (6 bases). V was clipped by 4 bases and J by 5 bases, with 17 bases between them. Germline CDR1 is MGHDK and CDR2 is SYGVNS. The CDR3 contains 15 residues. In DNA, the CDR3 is TGTGCCAGCAGTGTTACCACAGGGACTAGGACTGAAGCTTTCTTT. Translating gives CASSVTTGTRTEAFF.

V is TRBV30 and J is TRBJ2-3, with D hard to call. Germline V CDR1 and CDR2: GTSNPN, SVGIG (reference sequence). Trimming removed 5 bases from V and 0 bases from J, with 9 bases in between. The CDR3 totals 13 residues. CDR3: CAWGKASTDTQYF. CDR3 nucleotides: TGTGCCTGGGGGAAGGCTAGCACAGATACGCAGTATTTT.

This chain's CDR3 is CASSQETSGSEQYF. In DNA, the CDR3 is TGTGCCAGCAGTCAAGAGACTAGCGGTTCCGAGCAGTACTTC. The V call is TRBV6-1, the J call TRBJ2-7; TRBD2 matches 9 bases. Germline V gene lookup returns CDR1 MNHNS and CDR2 SASEGT. The CDR3 runs to 14 residues. With V trimmed by 5 bases and J by 6 bases, 8 bases remained unmatched.

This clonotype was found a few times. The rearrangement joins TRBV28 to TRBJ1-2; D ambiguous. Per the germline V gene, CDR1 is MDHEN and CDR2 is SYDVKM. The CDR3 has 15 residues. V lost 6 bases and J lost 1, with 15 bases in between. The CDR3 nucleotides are TGTGCCAGCAGGAGATCGGGGAGCTTTAACTATGGCTACACCTTC. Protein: CASRRSGSFNYGYTF.

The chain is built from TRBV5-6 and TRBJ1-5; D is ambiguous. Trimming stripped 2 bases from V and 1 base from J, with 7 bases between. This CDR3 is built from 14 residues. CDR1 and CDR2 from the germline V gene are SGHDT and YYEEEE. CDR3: CASSFRRSNQPQHF. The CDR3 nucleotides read TGTGCCAGCAGCTTTCGGCGGAGCAATCAGCCCCAGCATTTT.

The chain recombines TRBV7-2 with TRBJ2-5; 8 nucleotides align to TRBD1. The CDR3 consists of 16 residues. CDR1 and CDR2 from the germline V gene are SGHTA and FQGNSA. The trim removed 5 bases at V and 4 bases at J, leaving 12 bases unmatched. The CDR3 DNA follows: TGTGCCAGCAGCAACGCCGACAGGGGATCCCGAGAGACCCAGTACTTC. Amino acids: CASSNADRGSRETQYF.

The CDR3 here is CASSLVTAGGRQETQYF. In DNA, the CDR3 is TGTGCCAGCAGTTTAGTCACCGCAGGGGGTCGGCAAGAGACCCAGTACTTC. The chain employs TRBV12-3 or TRBV12-4 and TRBJ2-5; the match to TRBD1 covers 7 bases. The CDR3 covers 17 residues. The junction had 10 bases not matched to a gene; V was cut back by 1 base and J by 2 bases.

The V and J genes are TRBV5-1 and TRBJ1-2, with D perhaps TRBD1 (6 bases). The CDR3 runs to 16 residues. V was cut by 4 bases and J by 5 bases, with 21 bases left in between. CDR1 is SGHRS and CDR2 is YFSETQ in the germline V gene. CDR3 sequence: CASSPLGGEGIYGYTF. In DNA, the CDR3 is TGCGCCAGCAGCCCCCTGGGGGGCGAGGGGATTTATGGCTACACCTTC. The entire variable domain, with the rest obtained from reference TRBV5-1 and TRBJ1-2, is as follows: KAGVTQTPRYLIKTRGQQVTLSCSPISGHRSVSWYQQTPGQGLQFLFEYFSETQRNKGNFPGRFSGRQFSNSRSEMNVSTLELGDSALYLCASSPLGGEGIYGYTFGSGTRLTVV.

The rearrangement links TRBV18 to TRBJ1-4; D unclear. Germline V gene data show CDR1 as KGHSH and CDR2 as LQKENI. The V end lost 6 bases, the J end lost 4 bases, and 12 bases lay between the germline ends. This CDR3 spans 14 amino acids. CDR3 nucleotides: TGTGCCAGCTCCCTGACAAGCTATAATGAAAAACTGTTTTTT. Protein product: CASSLTSYNEKLFF. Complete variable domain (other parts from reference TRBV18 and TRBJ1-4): NAGVMQNPRHLVRRRGQEARLRCSPMKGHSHVYWYRQLPEEGLKFMVYLQKENIIDESGMPKERFSAEFPKEGPSILRIQQVVRGDSAAYFCASSLTSYNEKLFFGSGTQLSVL.

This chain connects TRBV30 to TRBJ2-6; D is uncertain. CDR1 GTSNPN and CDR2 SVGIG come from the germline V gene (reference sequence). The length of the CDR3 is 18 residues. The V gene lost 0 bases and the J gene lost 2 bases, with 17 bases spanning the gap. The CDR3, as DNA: TGTGCCTGGAGTGTAATATCTTTGGTAGGGACTGGGGCCAACGTCCTGACTTTC. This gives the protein CAWSVISLVGTGANVLTF. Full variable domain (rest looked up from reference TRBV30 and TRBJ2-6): SQTIHQWPATLVQPVGSPLSLECTVEGTSNPNLYWYRQAAGRGLQLLFYSVGIGQISSEVPQNLSASRPQDRQFILSSKKLLLSDSGFYLCAWSVISLVGTGANVLTFGAGSRLTVL.

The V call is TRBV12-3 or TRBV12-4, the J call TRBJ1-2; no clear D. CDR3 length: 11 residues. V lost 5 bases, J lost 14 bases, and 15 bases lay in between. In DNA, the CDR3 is TGTGCCAGCAGTCGAATCGGGAGGGAGACCTTC. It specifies CASSRIGRETF.

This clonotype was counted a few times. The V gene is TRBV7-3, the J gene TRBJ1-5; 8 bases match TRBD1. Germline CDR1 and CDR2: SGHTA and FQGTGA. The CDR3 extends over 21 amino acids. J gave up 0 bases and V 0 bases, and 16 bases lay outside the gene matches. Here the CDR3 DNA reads TGTGCCAGCAGCTTAACGGTTTCGGGACAGGAATTTAATTATAGCAATCAGCCCCAGCATTTT. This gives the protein CASSLTVSGQEFNYSNQPQHF.

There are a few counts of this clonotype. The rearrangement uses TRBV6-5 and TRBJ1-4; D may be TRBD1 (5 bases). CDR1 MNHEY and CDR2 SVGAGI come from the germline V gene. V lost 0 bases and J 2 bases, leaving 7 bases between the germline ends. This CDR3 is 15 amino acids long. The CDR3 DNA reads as TGTGCCAGCAGTTACTCGGGGCAGACTAATGAAAAACTGTTTTTT. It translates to CASSYSGQTNEKLFF.

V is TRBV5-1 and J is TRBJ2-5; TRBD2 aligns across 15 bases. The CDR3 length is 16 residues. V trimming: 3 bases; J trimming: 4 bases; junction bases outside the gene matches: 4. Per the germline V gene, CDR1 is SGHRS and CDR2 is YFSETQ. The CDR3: CASSSGLAGGVETQYF. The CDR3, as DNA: TGCGCCAGCAGCTCAGGACTAGCGGGAGGGGTAGAGACCCAGTACTTC. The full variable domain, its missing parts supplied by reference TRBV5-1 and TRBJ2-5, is KAGVTQTPRYLIKTRGQQVTLSCSPISGHRSVSWYQQTPGQGLQFLFEYFSETQRNKGNFPGRFSGRQFSNSRSEMNVSTLELGDSALYLCASSSGLAGGVETQYFGPGTRLLVL.

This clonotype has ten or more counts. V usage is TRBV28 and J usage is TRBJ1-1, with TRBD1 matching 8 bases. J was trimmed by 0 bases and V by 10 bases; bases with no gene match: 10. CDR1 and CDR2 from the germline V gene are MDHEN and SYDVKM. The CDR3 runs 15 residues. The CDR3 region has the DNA TGTGCCACCTGGACAGGGCGGTTCATGAACACTGAAGCTTTCTTT. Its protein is CATWTGRFMNTEAFF. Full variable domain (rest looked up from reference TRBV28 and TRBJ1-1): DVKVTQSSRYLVKRTGEKVFLECVQDMDHENMFWYRQDPGLGLRLIYFSYDVKMKEKGDIPEGYSVSREKKERFSLILESASTNQTSMYLCATWTGRFMNTEAFFGQGTRLTVV.

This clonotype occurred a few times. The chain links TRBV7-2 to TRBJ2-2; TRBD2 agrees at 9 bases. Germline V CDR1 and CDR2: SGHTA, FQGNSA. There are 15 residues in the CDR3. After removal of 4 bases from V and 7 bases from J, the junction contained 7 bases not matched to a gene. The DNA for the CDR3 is TGTGCCAGCAGCTCGGCTAGCGGGATAGGCGGGGAGCTGTTTTTT. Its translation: CASSSASGIGGELFF.

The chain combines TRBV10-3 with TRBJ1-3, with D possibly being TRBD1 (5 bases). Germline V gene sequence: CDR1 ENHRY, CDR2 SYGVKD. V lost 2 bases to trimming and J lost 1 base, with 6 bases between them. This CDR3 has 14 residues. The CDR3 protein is CAISEGGSGNTIYF. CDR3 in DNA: TGTGCCATCAGTGAGGGGGGATCTGGAAACACCATATATTTT.

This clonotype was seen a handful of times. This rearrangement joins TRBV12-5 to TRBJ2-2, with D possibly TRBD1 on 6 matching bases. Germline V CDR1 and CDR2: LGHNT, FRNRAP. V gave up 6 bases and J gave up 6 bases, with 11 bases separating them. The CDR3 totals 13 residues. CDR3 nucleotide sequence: TGTGCTAGTGGACAGGGCCCCCCCGGGGAGCTGTTTTTT. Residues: CASGQGPPGELFF.

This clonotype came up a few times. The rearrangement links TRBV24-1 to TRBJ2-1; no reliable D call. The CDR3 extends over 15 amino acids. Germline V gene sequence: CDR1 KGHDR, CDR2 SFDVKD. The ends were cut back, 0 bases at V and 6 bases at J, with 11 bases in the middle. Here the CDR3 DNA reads TGTGCCACCAGTGATTTGAGGCTAGGGTTCAATGAGCAGTTCTTC. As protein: CATSDLRLGFNEQFF.

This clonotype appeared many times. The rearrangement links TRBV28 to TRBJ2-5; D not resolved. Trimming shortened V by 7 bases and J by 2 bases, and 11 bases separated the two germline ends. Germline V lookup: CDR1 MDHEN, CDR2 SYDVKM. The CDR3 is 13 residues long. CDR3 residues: CASNLGFQETQYF. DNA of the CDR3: TGTGCCAGCAATCTAGGGTTTCAAGAGACCCAGTACTTC.

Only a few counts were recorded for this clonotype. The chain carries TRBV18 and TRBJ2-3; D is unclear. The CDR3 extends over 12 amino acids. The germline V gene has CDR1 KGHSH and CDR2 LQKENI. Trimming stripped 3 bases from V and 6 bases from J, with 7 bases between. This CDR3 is CASSPPIDTQYF. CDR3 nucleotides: TGTGCCAGCTCACCGCCTATCGATACGCAGTATTTT.

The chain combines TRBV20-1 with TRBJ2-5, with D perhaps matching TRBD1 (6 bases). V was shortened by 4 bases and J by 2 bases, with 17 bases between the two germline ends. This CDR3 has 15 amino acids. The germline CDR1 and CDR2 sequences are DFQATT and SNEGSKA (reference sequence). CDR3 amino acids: CSAKGRGGWQETQYF. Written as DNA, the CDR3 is TGCAGTGCTAAGGGCAGGGGTGGTTGGCAAGAGACCCAGTACTTC.